These T cell receptor beta chains were read from a single sample in a study of cytotoxic CD8 clonotypes in ibrutinib-treated CLL. Assay used: immunoSEQ multiplex PCR; TCRdb lists only in-frame clones, some missing. The sample has some 70,000 clones, approximately 70% seen once. The sample here was PBMCs, taken after 12 months of ibrutinib treatment. These receptor sequences come from a human donor with chronic lymphocytic leukemia. The CDR3 runs from the conserved cysteine through the conserved F or W. Fields, in order: J gene, D gene, V gene, clone size, CDR3 DNA, CDR3 protein. The D gene is left open where the match is weak. Not every row has a clone size; where given, it reads once, few, many or a size class.

>TRBJ1-4|.|TRBV6-5|.
TGTGCCAGCAGTTACTCGGCTTCAACTAATGAAAAACTGTTTTTT
CASSYSASTNEKLFF
>TRBJ2-5|TRBD2|TRBV5-1|.
TGCGCCAGCTCCCCTCGACTAGCGGGGGCGGAGACCCAGTACTTC
CASSPRLAGAETQYF
>TRBJ1-5|.|TRBV7-8|few
TGTGCCAGCAGCTTAGCGCCCGGGGGCCATCAGCCCCAGCATTTT
CASSLAPGGHQPQHF
>TRBJ1-2|TRBD1|TRBV7-9|.
TGTGCCAGCAGATTTAAGGGGGACAGGGAAGGTTATGGCTACACCTTC
CASRFKGDREGYGYTF
>TRBJ1-6|TRBD1|TRBV14|few
TGTGCCAGCAGCTACAGGGGTGACAATTCACCCCTCCACTTT
CASSYRGDNSPLHF
>TRBJ1-2|TRBD1|TRBV11-2|.
TGTGCCAGCAGCTCCCGGACAGGGAGGATGAACTATGGCTACACCTTC
CASSSRTGRMNYGYTF
>TRBJ2-3|TRBD1|TRBV9|once
TGTGCCAGCAGCGTAGTTGGGACAGAGTTCGGCACAGATACGCAGTATTTT
CASSVVGTEFGTDTQYF
>TRBJ1-1|.|TRBV5-1|once
TGCGCCAGCAGCCCCGGGACTTACACTGAAGCTTTCTTT
CASSPGTYTEAFF
>TRBJ2-2|TRBD1|TRBV2|.
TGTGCCAGCAGCCGGGACAGGGGAAACACCGGGGAGCTGTTTTTT
CASSRDRGNTGELFF
>TRBJ2-1|.|TRBV6-6|.
TGTGCCAGCAGGTGGACCGTTATGTCCTACAATGAGCAGTTCTTC
CASRWTVMSYNEQFF
>TRBJ2-3|TRBD2|TRBV15|once
TGTGCCACCAGCAGAGGGGATGCGGGGGGAGCTTACACAGATACGCAGTATTTT
CATSRGDAGGAYTDTQYF
>TRBJ1-1|TRBD1|TRBV27|.
TGTGCCAGCAGTTTACTCGCGGGACAGGGGACCACTGAAGCTTTCTTT
CASSLLAGQGTTEAFF
>TRBJ1-6|TRBD1|TRBV19|.
TGTGCCAGTAGTCCCCGGACAGGATTCTATAATTCACCCCTCCACTTT
CASSPRTGFYNSPLHF
>TRBJ2-7|.|TRBV2|.
TGTGCCAGCAAGAGAGACTACAGCTCCTACGAGCAGTACTTC
CASKRDYSSYEQYF
>TRBJ1-2|.|TRBV10-3|few
TGTGCCATCAGTAAGGACAGCGACTATGGCTACACCTTC
CAISKDSDYGYTF
>TRBJ2-7|TRBD1|TRBV6-6|.
TGTGCCAGCAGCCATGGACAGGTTAACGAGCAGTACTTC
CASSHGQVNEQYF
>TRBJ2-3|.|TRBV18|.
TGTGCCAGCTCACCGACAACAGATACGCAGTATTTT
CASSPTTDTQYF
>TRBJ1-2|TRBD1|TRBV6-7|.
TGTGCCAGCAGAAAAGACAGGGTAGACTATGGCTACACCTTC
CASRKDRVDYGYTF
>TRBJ2-3|.|TRBV5-6|.
TGTGCCAGCAGCTTGCGACGACAGGTCACAGATACGCAGTATTTT
CASSLRRQVTDTQYF
>TRBJ1-2|.|TRBV18|.
TGTGCCAGCTCACCAAAGGCAGGGAGCTATGGCTACACCTTC
CASSPKAGSYGYTF
>TRBJ1-2|.|TRBV6-5|.
TGTGCCAGCAGCCGATCGACAGCCTACTATGGCTACACCTTC
CASSRSTAYYGYTF
>TRBJ1-1|.|TRBV5-4|.
TGTGCCAGCCGCAGGGAGTCGGACACTGAAGCTTTCTTT
CASRRESDTEAFF
>TRBJ1-1|TRBD1|TRBV29-1|once
TGCAGCGCCCGGGACAGGCGGTGGAACACTGAAGCTTTCTTT
CSARDRRWNTEAFF
>TRBJ2-2|.|TRBV10-2|few
TGCGCCAGCAGGGCCGGGTCCAACACCGGGGAGCTGTTTTTT
CASRAGSNTGELFF
>TRBJ2-1|TRBD1|TRBV6-6|.
TGTGCCAGCAGTCCCCGACAGGGTCATAACAATGAGCAGTTCTTC
CASSPRQGHNNEQFF
>TRBJ2-6|.|TRBV9|.
TGTGCCAGCAGCCAAAAGGGGGCTGGGGCCAACGTCCTGACTTTC
CASSQKGAGANVLTF
>TRBJ1-2|.|TRBV5-1|.
TGCGCCAGCAGCTTGCTTGGCAGACTCTATGGCTACACCTTC
CASSLLGRLYGYTF
>TRBJ1-6|.|TRBV7-6|.
TGTGCCAGCAGTCCAGACACACGCTCCTATAATTCACCCCTCCACTTT
CASSPDTRSYNSPLHF
>TRBJ2-1|TRBD1|TRBV6-7|.
TGTGCCAGCAGTTACTCGACAGGGAACAATGAGCAGTTCTTC
CASSYSTGNNEQFF
>TRBJ1-2|TRBD1|TRBV10-3|.
TGTGCCATCAGTTCCAGGGGGCTCGAGGGCTACACCTTC
CAISSRGLEGYTF
>TRBJ2-3|.|TRBV10-3|.
TGTGCCATCGGGACTGGAGGCACAGATACGCAGTATTTT
CAIGTGGTDTQYF
>TRBJ2-7|TRBD1|TRBV6-5|.
TGTGCCAGCAGGGCGACAGGGGGGAGTTACGAGCAGTACTTC
CASRATGGSYEQYF
>TRBJ2-7|TRBD1|TRBV5-6|.
TGTGCCAGCAGCTTGGGAGGGACAGGGGGCTACGAGCAGTACTTC
CASSLGGTGGYEQYF
>TRBJ2-2|.|TRBV23-1|once
TGCGCCAGCGCGAAGGGAGTTAGGGCCGGGGAGCTGTTTTTT
CASAKGVRAGELFF
>TRBJ2-6|.|TRBV10-3|.
TGTGCCATCAGTGAGTCGGGGGGGGCCAACGTCCTGACTTTC
CAISESGGANVLTF
>TRBJ1-2|TRBD1|TRBV5-1|.
TGCGCCAGCAGCCCGGGACAGGGGGCGCAGGGTGGCTACACCTTC
CASSPGQGAQGGYTF
>TRBJ1-1|TRBD1|TRBV6-6|.
TGTGCCAGCAGTCATGGGACAGGGGAATTGAACACTGAAGCTTTCTTT
CASSHGTGELNTEAFF
>TRBJ1-2|TRBD1|TRBV6-5|.
TGTGCCAGCAGCCAGGGGGGGTCCTACACCTTC
CASSQGGSYTF
>TRBJ1-5|.|TRBV27|.
TGTGCCAGCAGTTTTTTCGGTGGCGGAGCTGGTCAGCCCCAGCATTTT
CASSFFGGGAGQPQHF
>TRBJ2-7|.|TRBV20-1|.
TGCAGTGCTAGCTTAGCGAACGAGCAGTACTTC
CSASLANEQYF
>TRBJ2-4|TRBD1|TRBV19|.
TGTGCCAGTAGTCCGACAGGGATGTTAGCCAAAAACATTCAGTACTTC
CASSPTGMLAKNIQYF
>TRBJ2-1|.|TRBV18|.
TGTGCCAGCTCACCACCGATTTGGGACCGAGCCTACAATGAGCAGTTCTTC
CASSPPIWDRAYNEQFF
>TRBJ2-1|TRBD2|TRBV5-1|.
TGCGCCAGCAGTCCGACTAGCGGCTCCTACAATGAGCAGTTCTTC
CASSPTSGSYNEQFF
>TRBJ2-7|TRBD2|TRBV27|.
TGTGCCAGCAGTGTTAATCCCCGGCTAGCGGGGAAACCCTACGAGCAGTACTTC
CASSVNPRLAGKPYEQYF
>TRBJ1-2|TRBD1|TRBV5-5|.
TGTGCCAGCAGCGCAACCGGGACAGGGGTTTCTGGCTACACCTTC
CASSATGTGVSGYTF
>TRBJ2-3|.|TRBV5-1|.
TGCGCCAGCAGTGAGCTAGCCTCAGATACGCAGTATTTT
CASSELASDTQYF